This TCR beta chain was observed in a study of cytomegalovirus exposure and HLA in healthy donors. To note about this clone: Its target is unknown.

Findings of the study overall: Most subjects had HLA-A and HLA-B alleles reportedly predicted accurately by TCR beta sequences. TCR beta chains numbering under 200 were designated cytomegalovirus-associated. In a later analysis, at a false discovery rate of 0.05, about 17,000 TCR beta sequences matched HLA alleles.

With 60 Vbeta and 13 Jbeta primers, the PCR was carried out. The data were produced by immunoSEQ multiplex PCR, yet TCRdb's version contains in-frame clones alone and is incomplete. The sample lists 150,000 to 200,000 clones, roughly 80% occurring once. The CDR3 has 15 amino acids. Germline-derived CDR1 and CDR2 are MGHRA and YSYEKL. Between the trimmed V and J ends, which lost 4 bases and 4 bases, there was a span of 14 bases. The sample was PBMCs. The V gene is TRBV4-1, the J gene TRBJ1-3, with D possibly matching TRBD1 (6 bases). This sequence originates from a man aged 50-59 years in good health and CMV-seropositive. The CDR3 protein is CASSLQGQFGNTIYF. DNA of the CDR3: TGCGCCAGCAGCCTCCAAGGACAGTTCGGAAACACCATATATTTT.